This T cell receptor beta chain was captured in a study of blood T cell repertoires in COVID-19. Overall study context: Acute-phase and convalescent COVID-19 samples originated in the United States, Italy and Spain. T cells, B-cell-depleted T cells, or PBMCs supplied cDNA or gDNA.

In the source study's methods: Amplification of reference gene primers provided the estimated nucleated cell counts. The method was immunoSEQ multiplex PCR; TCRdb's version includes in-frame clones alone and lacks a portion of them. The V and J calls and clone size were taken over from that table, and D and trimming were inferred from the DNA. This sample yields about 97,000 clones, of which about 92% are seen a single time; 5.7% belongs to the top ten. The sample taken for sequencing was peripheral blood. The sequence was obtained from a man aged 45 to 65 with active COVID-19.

CDR3 DNA sequence: TGTGCCAGCAGCGATGGGGCCCGGAGCACTGAAGCTTTCTTT. This sequence encodes CASSDGARSTEAFF. V usage is TRBV3-1 (or the pseudogene TRBV3-2) and J usage is TRBJ1-1, with D tentatively TRBD1 (5 bases). The V and J ends lost 5 bases and 4 bases respectively, with 14 bases between them. This CDR3 comprises 14 residues. Germline V gives CDR1 LGHDT, CDR2 YNNKEL (reference sequence).